Listed below are T cell receptor beta chains from one sample, sequenced in a study of CD8+ T cells in alopecia areata. Profiled with immunoSEQ multiplex PCR; TCRdb holds only in-frame clones, not every one. The table lists approximately 170,000 clones, roughly 60% of them singletons. The sample here was CD4+ T cells sorted from blood, taken at week 24, from a patient treated with tofacitinib. Receptors originate from a human donor with alopecia areata. Both conserved end residues are part of each CDR3. The D gene is left open where the match is weak. Rows give clone size only sometimes, using once, few, many, or a class for an expanded clone.

clone size: NA
D gene: TRBD1
J gene: TRBJ1-2
V gene: TRBV11-2
CDR3 DNA: TGTGCCAGCAGCCCCCAGGGGGCCTATGGCTACACCTTC
CDR3 protein: CASSPQGAYGYTF

clone size: NA
D gene: NA
J gene: TRBJ2-1
V gene: TRBV7-2
CDR3 DNA: TGTGCCAGCAGCTTAGCGGGGGGCGTCTACAATGAGCAGTTCTTC
CDR3 protein: CASSLAGGVYNEQFF

clone size: NA
D gene: TRBD2
J gene: TRBJ2-1
V gene: TRBV11-3
CDR3 DNA: TGTGCCAGCAGCTCAGGCGTGGCTAGCGGCAATGAGCAGTTCTTC
CDR3 protein: CASSSGVASGNEQFF

clone size: NA
D gene: TRBD2
J gene: TRBJ2-7
V gene: TRBV25-1
CDR3 DNA: TGTGCCAGCAGTGATCAAGCGGGGGGCTACGAGCAGTACTTC
CDR3 protein: CASSDQAGGYEQYF

clone size: NA
D gene: NA
J gene: TRBJ2-3
V gene: TRBV19
CDR3 DNA: TGTGCCAGTAGTTGGGGGAGCACAGATACGCAGTATTTT
CDR3 protein: CASSWGSTDTQYF

clone size: NA
D gene: NA
J gene: TRBJ1-2
V gene: TRBV27
CDR3 DNA: TGTGCCAGCAGTTCCCTCCGGGCCAGGGGCACTAACTATGGCTACACCTTC
CDR3 protein: CASSSLRARGTNYGYTF

clone size: NA
D gene: TRBD2
J gene: TRBJ2-2
V gene: TRBV2
CDR3 DNA: TGTGCCAGCAGTGTCAGCGGGGGGGCCTCCGGGGAGCTGTTTTTT
CDR3 protein: CASSVSGGASGELFF

clone size: few
D gene: TRBD1
J gene: TRBJ2-7
V gene: TRBV7-2
CDR3 DNA: TGTGCCAGCAGTCCGGGACAGGGGCCCTACGAGCAGTACTTC
CDR3 protein: CASSPGQGPYEQYF

clone size: NA
D gene: TRBD1
J gene: TRBJ1-5
V gene: TRBV30
CDR3 DNA: TGTGCCTGGGATCGTGGACAGGGCCATCGACCCCAGCATTTT
CDR3 protein: CAWDRGQGHRPQHF

clone size: NA
D gene: TRBD1
J gene: TRBJ1-1
V gene: TRBV19
CDR3 DNA: TGTGCCAGTAGTATAGAGGGACAGGGTGACACTGAAGCTTTCTTT
CDR3 protein: CASSIEGQGDTEAFF

clone size: NA
D gene: NA
J gene: TRBJ2-7
V gene: TRBV27
CDR3 DNA: TGTGCCAGCAGTACCACCAGCGGTGACTACGAGCAGTACTTC
CDR3 protein: CASSTTSGDYEQYF

clone size: few
D gene: NA
J gene: TRBJ1-1
V gene: TRBV30
CDR3 DNA: TGTGCCTGGAGTGTACTTGGATGGGGCACTGAAGCTTTCTTT
CDR3 protein: CAWSVLGWGTEAFF

clone size: NA
D gene: NA
J gene: TRBJ1-3
V gene: TRBV29-1
CDR3 DNA: TGCAGCGCCGCCCCGTTACCTTCTGGAAACACCATATATTTT
CDR3 protein: CSAAPLPSGNTIYF

clone size: NA
D gene: NA
J gene: TRBJ1-2
V gene: TRBV29-1
CDR3 DNA: TGCAGAGGGGATGGCTACACCTTC
CDR3 protein: CRGDGYTF

clone size: few
D gene: NA
J gene: TRBJ2-2
V gene: TRBV6-5
CDR3 DNA: NA
CDR3 protein: CASSSSQGGTGELFF

clone size: NA
D gene: TRBD1
J gene: TRBJ2-7
V gene: TRBV30
CDR3 DNA: TGTGCCTGGAGTGTCCACCTCAGGGGGCGGGCTGGCGAGCAGTACTTC
CDR3 protein: CAWSVHLRGRAGEQYF

clone size: NA
D gene: TRBD1
J gene: TRBJ2-2
V gene: TRBV29-1
CDR3 DNA: TGCAGCGTTGGACAGGGGGCGAACACCGGGGAGCTGTTTTTT
CDR3 protein: CSVGQGANTGELFF

clone size: NA
D gene: NA
J gene: TRBJ1-1
V gene: TRBV5-6
CDR3 DNA: TGTGCCAGCAGCCTGGGGCCGAACACTGAAGCTTTCTTT
CDR3 protein: CASSLGPNTEAFF

clone size: NA
D gene: TRBD1
J gene: TRBJ1-1
V gene: TRBV18
CDR3 DNA: TGTGCCAGCTCTCAGGGGGACAGCAACACTGAAGCTTTCTTT
CDR3 protein: CASSQGDSNTEAFF

clone size: NA
D gene: NA
J gene: TRBJ2-7
V gene: TRBV29-1
CDR3 DNA: TGCAGCGTTTTTGGGAGTACCTACGAGCAGTACTTC
CDR3 protein: CSVFGSTYEQYF

clone size: few
D gene: TRBD1
J gene: TRBJ2-1
V gene: TRBV4-2
CDR3 DNA: TGTGCCAGCAGCCAAGATTTAGGGGGCAACAATTACAATGAGCAGTTCTTC
CDR3 protein: CASSQDLGGNNYNEQFF

clone size: NA
D gene: NA
J gene: TRBJ1-1
V gene: TRBV7-2
CDR3 DNA: TGTGCCAGCAGCTTAGATACTGCCATGAACACTGAAGCTTTCTTT
CDR3 protein: CASSLDTAMNTEAFF

clone size: few
D gene: TRBD1
J gene: TRBJ1-6
V gene: TRBV5-1
CDR3 DNA: TGCGCCAGCAGCTCGATGGACAGGAGTCTAGGTTCACCCCTCCACTTT
CDR3 protein: CASSSMDRSLGSPLHF

clone size: NA
D gene: NA
J gene: TRBJ1-5
V gene: TRBV27
CDR3 DNA: TGTGCCAGCAGACCCGACGGTGGTCGCAATCAGCCCCAGCATTTT
CDR3 protein: CASRPDGGRNQPQHF

clone size: NA
D gene: NA
J gene: TRBJ2-5
V gene: TRBV29-1
CDR3 DNA: TGCAGCGTTGGAGACACACGATCGGGAGAGCCCCAGTACTTC
CDR3 protein: CSVGDTRSGEPQYF

clone size: few
D gene: NA
J gene: TRBJ2-4
V gene: TRBV29-1
CDR3 DNA: TGCAGCGTTGAAGGCAGGATGGTGGGCATTCAGTACTTC
CDR3 protein: CSVEGRMVGIQYF

clone size: NA
D gene: NA
J gene: TRBJ1-1
V gene: TRBV19
CDR3 DNA: TGTGCCAGTGGGGACCGAGTGAACACTGAAGCTTTCTTT
CDR3 protein: CASGDRVNTEAFF

clone size: many
D gene: NA
J gene: TRBJ2-6
V gene: TRBV5-6
CDR3 DNA: TGTGCCAGCGGACCGCCATTCTCTGGGGCCAACGTCCTGACTTTC
CDR3 protein: CASGPPFSGANVLTF

clone size: NA
D gene: NA
J gene: TRBJ1-1
V gene: TRBV29-1
CDR3 DNA: TGCAGCGTTGGACTGCGACAGCTGACCACTGAAGCTTTCTTT
CDR3 protein: CSVGLRQLTTEAFF

clone size: NA
D gene: NA
J gene: TRBJ1-5
V gene: TRBV10-3
CDR3 DNA: TGTGCCATCAGTGAAGCAAGGGTGAATCAGCCCCAGCATTTT
CDR3 protein: CAISEARVNQPQHF

clone size: NA
D gene: NA
J gene: TRBJ1-4
V gene: TRBV7-2
CDR3 DNA: TGTGCCAGCAGCTTCAGGGAAAAACTGTTTTTT
CDR3 protein: CASSFREKLFF

clone size: NA
D gene: NA
J gene: TRBJ1-2
V gene: TRBV6-5
CDR3 DNA: TGTGCCAGCAGCCAGGGAGGTGGCTACACCTTC
CDR3 protein: CASSQGGGYTF

clone size: NA
D gene: NA
J gene: TRBJ2-2
V gene: TRBV19
CDR3 DNA: TGTGCCAGTAGTATACGGTCCTCATGGAACTCCACCGGGGAGCTGTTTTTT
CDR3 protein: CASSIRSSWNSTGELFF

clone size: NA
D gene: TRBD2
J gene: TRBJ2-3
V gene: TRBV2
CDR3 DNA: TGTGCCAGCAGCGCCCGACTAGCGACCACAGATACGCAGTATTTT
CDR3 protein: CASSARLATTDTQYF

clone size: once
D gene: NA
J gene: TRBJ1-1
V gene: TRBV30
CDR3 DNA: TGTGCCTGGAGTCGGGCCCGAACTGAAGCTTTCTTT
CDR3 protein: CAWSRARTEAFF

clone size: once
D gene: NA
J gene: TRBJ2-5
V gene: TRBV30
CDR3 DNA: TGTGCCTGGAGTGTGAGGACGGTAGAGACCCAGTACTTC
CDR3 protein: CAWSVRTVETQYF

clone size: NA
D gene: TRBD1
J gene: TRBJ1-2
V gene: TRBV5-1
CDR3 DNA: TGCGCCAGCAGCTCCCCCGGGACAGGGGCCCCACGGGGTGGCTACACCTTC
CDR3 protein: CASSSPGTGAPRGGYTF

clone size: NA
D gene: NA
J gene: TRBJ2-2
V gene: TRBV4-1
CDR3 DNA: TGCGCCAGCAGCCAACGCAACAGGGTTAACACCGGGGAGCTGTTTTTT
CDR3 protein: CASSQRNRVNTGELFF

clone size: NA
D gene: TRBD1
J gene: TRBJ1-6
V gene: TRBV11-2
CDR3 DNA: TGTGCCAGCAGGAGAGGGACAGGAGATTCACCCCTCCACTTT
CDR3 protein: CASRRGTGDSPLHF

clone size: NA
D gene: NA
J gene: TRBJ1-1
V gene: TRBV5-1
CDR3 DNA: TGCGCCAGCAGCTTAACACAGAACACTGAAGCTTTCTTT
CDR3 protein: CASSLTQNTEAFF

clone size: NA
D gene: NA
J gene: TRBJ2-1
V gene: TRBV5-1
CDR3 DNA: TGCGCCAGCAGCTTGGCCGGACTATCTAATGAGCAGTTCTTC
CDR3 protein: CASSLAGLSNEQFF

clone size: NA
D gene: NA
J gene: TRBJ1-1
V gene: TRBV9
CDR3 DNA: TGTGCCAGCAGCGTAGAGGCCAGCAACACTGAAGCTTTCTTT
CDR3 protein: CASSVEASNTEAFF

clone size: few
D gene: NA
J gene: TRBJ2-2
V gene: TRBV5-1
CDR3 DNA: TGCGCCAGCAGCGGGCTCCGGCAGGGGAGGAACACCGGGGAGCTGTTTTTT
CDR3 protein: CASSGLRQGRNTGELFF

clone size: few
D gene: NA
J gene: TRBJ2-3
V gene: TRBV7-2
CDR3 DNA: TGTGCCAGCAGCTTAGCTTCGGGGGGCGGGGCAGATACGCAGTATTTT
CDR3 protein: CASSLASGGGADTQYF

clone size: NA
D gene: TRBD2
J gene: TRBJ2-5
V gene: TRBV7-2
CDR3 DNA: TGTGCCAGCAGCTTAGTTGGCGGGAGCCCTAAATCCCAGTACTTC
CDR3 protein: CASSLVGGSPKSQYF

clone size: NA
D gene: NA
J gene: TRBJ2-1
V gene: TRBV7-3
CDR3 DNA: TGTGCCAGCAGCCTACAGGGACGTCCGCACAATGAGCAGTTCTTC
CDR3 protein: CASSLQGRPHNEQFF

clone size: few
D gene: TRBD2
J gene: TRBJ2-3
V gene: TRBV29-1
CDR3 DNA: TGCAGTTCCCGCCTAGCGGCGGATACGCAGTATTTT
CDR3 protein: CSSRLAADTQYF

clone size: once
D gene: NA
J gene: TRBJ1-1
V gene: TRBV29-1
CDR3 DNA: TGCAGCGTTAGGCAGGGAGACACTGAAGCTTTCTTT
CDR3 protein: CSVRQGDTEAFF

clone size: few
D gene: NA
J gene: TRBJ1-2
V gene: TRBV9
CDR3 DNA: TGTGCCAGCAGCACCCACAGGGTCCACGATGGCTACACCTTC
CDR3 protein: CASSTHRVHDGYTF